There are a few counts of the clone carrying this T cell receptor (beta chain). The sample originates from a study of T-cell reconstitution after alpha-beta-depleted transplantation in children. Unique molecular identifiers were used to barcode this TCRbeta library. One entry per CDR3 protein results from TCRdb running MiXCR on the PCR reads. The repertoire consists of hundreds of thousands of distinct CDR3 sequences, with around 17% occurring once and the leading ten covering approximately 1%. The V and J ends lost 4 bases and 4 bases respectively, with 14 bases between them. From germline, CDR1 is DFQATT and CDR2 SNEGSKA (reference sequence). This CDR3 contains 14 residues.

This material consisted of PBMCs from the stem cell graft donor, taken from the stem cell graft. The sequence derives from a human donor who donated a stem cell graft to a child with acute myeloid leukemia. J is TRBJ1-5 and V is TRBV20-1; D ambiguous. The CDR3 DNA reads as TGCAGTGCTAATAGGGAAGGGCGAAATCAGCCCCAGCATTTT. Translated: CSANREGRNQPQHF.